Described below is a single T cell receptor (beta chain) sequence and its context. This table comes from immunoSEQ multiplex PCR, and its TCRdb copy is limited to in-frame clones, with some not included. The table shows approximately 50,000 clones, with about three quarters occurring only once. The sample belongs to a study of blood T cell repertoires in COVID-19. About the study: The United States, Italy and Spain were the sources of the acute and convalescent COVID-19 samples. In each case, the material was cDNA or gDNA derived from T cells, B-cell-depleted T cells, or PBMCs.

Germline values: CDR1 SGHVS, CDR2 FNYEAQ. V shed 4 bases and J 6 bases; nucleotides not matched to a gene: 11. The CDR3 is 16 residues long. The sequence derives from a man between 65 and 80 years old with active or convalescent COVID-19. Sequenced: peripheral blood. The V gene is TRBV7-6, the J gene TRBJ2-1; 8 positions match TRBD2. CDR3: CASSSRRAGGSNEQFF. The CDR3 DNA is TGTGCCAGCAGCTCCAGGAGGGCGGGGGGATCCAATGAGCAGTTCTTC. The entire variable domain, with the rest obtained from reference TRBV7-6 and TRBJ2-1, is as follows: GAGVSQSPRYKVTKRGQDVALRCDPISGHVSLYWYRQALGQGPEFLTYFNYEAQQDKSGLPNDRFSAERPEGSISTLTIQRTEQRDSAMYRCASSSRRAGGSNEQFFGPGTRLTVL.